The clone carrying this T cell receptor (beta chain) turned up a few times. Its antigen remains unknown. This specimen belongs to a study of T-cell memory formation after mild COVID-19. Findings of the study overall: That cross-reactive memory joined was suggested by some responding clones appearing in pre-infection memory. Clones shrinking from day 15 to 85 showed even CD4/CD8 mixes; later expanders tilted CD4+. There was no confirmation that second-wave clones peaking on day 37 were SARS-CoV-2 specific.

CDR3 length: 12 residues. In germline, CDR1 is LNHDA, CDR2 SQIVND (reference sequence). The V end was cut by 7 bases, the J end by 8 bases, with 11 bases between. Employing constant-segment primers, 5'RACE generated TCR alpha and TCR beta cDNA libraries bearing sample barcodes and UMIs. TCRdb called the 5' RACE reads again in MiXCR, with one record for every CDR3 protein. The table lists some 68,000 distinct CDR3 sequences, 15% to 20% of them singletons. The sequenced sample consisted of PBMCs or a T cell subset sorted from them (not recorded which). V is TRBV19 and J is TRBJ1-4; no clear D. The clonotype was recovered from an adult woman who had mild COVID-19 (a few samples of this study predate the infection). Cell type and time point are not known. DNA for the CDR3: TGTGCCAGTACCGAGGGTTACGAAAAACTGTTTTTT. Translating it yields CASTEGYEKLFF.